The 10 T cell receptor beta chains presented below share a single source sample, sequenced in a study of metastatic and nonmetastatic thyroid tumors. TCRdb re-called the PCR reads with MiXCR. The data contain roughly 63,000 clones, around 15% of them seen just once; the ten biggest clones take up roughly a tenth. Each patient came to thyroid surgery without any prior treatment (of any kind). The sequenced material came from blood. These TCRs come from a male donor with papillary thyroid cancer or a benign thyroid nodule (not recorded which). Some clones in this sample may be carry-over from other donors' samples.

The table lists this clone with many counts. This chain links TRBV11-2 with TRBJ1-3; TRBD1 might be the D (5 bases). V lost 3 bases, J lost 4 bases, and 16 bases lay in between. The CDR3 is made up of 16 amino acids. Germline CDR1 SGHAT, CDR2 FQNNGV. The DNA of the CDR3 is TGTGCCAGCAGCTTGTTCTTTGGGACTTTGGGAAACACCATATATTTT. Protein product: CASSLFFGTLGNTIYF.

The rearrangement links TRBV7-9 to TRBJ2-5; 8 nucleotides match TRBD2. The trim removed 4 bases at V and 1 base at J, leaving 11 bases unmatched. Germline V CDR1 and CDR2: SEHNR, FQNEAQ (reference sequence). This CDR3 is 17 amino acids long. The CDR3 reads CASSYNKAGEIQETQYF. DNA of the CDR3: TGTGCCAGCAGCTACAACAAAGCGGGGGAGATCCAAGAGACCCAGTACTTC.

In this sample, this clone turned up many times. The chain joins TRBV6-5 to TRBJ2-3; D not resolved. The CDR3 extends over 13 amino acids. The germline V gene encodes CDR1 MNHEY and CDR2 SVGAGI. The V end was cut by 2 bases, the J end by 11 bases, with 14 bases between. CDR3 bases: TGTGCCAGCAGTTACGGGCCTAGAGGTGGGCAGTATTTT. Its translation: CASSYGPRGGQYF.

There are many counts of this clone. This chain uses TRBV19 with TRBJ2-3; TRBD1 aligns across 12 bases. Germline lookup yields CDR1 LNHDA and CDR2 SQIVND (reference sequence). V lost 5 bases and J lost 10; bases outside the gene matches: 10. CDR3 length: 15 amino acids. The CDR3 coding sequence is TGTGCCAGTAGTTCCGGGACAGGGGGCCTTGTCGCGCAGTATTTT. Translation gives CASSSGTGGLVAQYF.

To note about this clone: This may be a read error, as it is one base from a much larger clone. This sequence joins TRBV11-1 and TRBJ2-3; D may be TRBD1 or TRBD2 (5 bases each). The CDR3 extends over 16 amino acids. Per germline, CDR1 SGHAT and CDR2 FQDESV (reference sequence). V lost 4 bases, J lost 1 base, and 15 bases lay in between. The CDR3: CASSSIGTGRTDTQYF. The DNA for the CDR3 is TGTGCCAGCAGCTCTATCGGGACGGGGCGCACAGATACGCAGTATTTT.

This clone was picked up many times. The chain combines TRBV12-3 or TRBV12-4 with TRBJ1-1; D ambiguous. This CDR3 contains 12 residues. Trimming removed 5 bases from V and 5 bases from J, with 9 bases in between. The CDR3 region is CASSPWRTEAFF. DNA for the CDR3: TGTGCCAGCAGTCCCTGGAGGACTGAAGCTTTCTTT.

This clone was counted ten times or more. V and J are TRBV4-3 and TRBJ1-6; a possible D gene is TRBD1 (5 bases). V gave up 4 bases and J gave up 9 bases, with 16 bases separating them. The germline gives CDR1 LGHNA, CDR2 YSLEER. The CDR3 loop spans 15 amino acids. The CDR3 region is CASSPTTSQGSPLHF. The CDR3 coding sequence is TGCGCCAGCAGCCCGACCACGTCCCAGGGTTCACCCCTCCACTTT.

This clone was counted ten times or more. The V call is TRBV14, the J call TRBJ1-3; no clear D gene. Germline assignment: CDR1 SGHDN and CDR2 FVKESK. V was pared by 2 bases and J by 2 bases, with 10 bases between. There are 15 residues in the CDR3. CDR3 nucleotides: TGTGCCAGCAGCCAAAACGCGGTAACTGGAAACACCATATATTTT. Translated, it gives CASSQNAVTGNTIYF.

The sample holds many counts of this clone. The CDR3 sequence: CASRFRGSAYGYTF. CDR3 bases: TGTGCCAGCAGATTCCGGGGTTCGGCCTATGGCTACACCTTC. J is TRBJ1-2 and V is TRBV2; D remains ambiguous. Germline V gives CDR1 SNHLY, CDR2 FYNNEI. The CDR3 consists of 14 residues. Between the trimmed V and J ends, which lost 6 bases and 4 bases, there was a span of 15 bases.

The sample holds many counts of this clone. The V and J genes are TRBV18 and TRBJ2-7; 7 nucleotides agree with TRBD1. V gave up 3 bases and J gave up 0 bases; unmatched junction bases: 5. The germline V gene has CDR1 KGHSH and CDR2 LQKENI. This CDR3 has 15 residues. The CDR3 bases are TGTGCCAGCTCACCGGGACAGCTTAGCTCCTACGAGCAGTACGTC. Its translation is CASSPGQLSSYEQYV.